This TCR beta chain was sequenced for a study of OX40 agonist ivuxolimab in advanced cancers. Study as a whole: Clinicians treated patients with ivuxolimab, an agonistic anti-OX40 (CD134) antibody. Recorded diagnoses for dose-escalation patients were hepatocellular carcinoma, melanoma, renal cell or head and neck cancer.

Enrollment shut out patients with autoimmune disease history or systemic immunosuppression. The protocol was immunoSEQ multiplex PCR, while the TCRdb copy is restricted to in-frame clones and leaves out a portion. The sample shows tens of thousands of clones, approximately 84% of them seen only once. V was clipped by 2 bases and J by 0 bases, with 9 bases between them. The CDR3 contains 15 residues. Germline-derived CDR1 and CDR2 are KGHSY and FQNENV. The chain is built from TRBV16 and TRBJ2-3; D might be TRBD1 or TRBD2, each matching 5 bases. The TCR was taken from an adult with an advanced solid tumor such as melanoma, head and neck, liver or kidney cancer. Sequencing was performed on CD4+ or CD8+ T cells sorted from blood, taken in a trial of the OX40 agonist ivuxolimab. CDR3 residues: CASSQVGDSTDTQYF. CDR3 bases: TGTGCCAGCAGCCAAGTAGGGGACAGCACAGATACGCAGTATTTT.